These 24 T cell receptor beta chains were sequenced from one sample in a study of cytomegalovirus exposure and HLA in healthy donors. Vbeta (60) and Jbeta (13) primers were used in the PCR. Sequencing was performed with immunoSEQ multiplex PCR; in TCRdb, only in-frame clones are kept and a portion is missing. The table records 170,000 or so clones, approximately 80% of them present only once. Sequencing input: PBMCs. All receptors derive from a man aged 18 to 30 in good health and CMV-seronegative.

Only one count was recorded for this clone. The chain links TRBV5-1 to TRBJ2-1, with TRBD2 matching 14 bases. Trimming cost V 4 bases and J 6 bases; bases outside gene matches: 15. Germline V gene sequence: CDR1 SGHRS, CDR2 YFSETQ. This CDR3 contains 19 residues. The CDR3 sequence is CASSQGQRTSGRTINEQFF. CDR3 nucleotides: TGCGCCAGCAGCCAGGGACAGAGGACTAGCGGGAGGACTATCAATGAGCAGTTCTTC.

The V gene is TRBV7-3, the J gene TRBJ2-1; D is possibly TRBD1 (6 bases). CDR1 is SGHTA and CDR2 is FQGTGA in the germline V gene. V was clipped by 5 bases and J by 6 bases, with 17 bases between them. The CDR3 runs to 15 residues. CDR3 sequence: CASSPDRRTLNEQFF. As DNA, the CDR3 is TGTGCCAGCAGCCCCGACAGGCGGACACTCAATGAGCAGTTCTTC.

This clone was seen just once. The chain joins TRBV6-6 to TRBJ1-4; D might be TRBD1 (6 bases). This CDR3 has 14 residues. Trimming shortened V by 6 bases and J by 4 bases, and 12 bases separated the two germline ends. The germline CDR1 and CDR2 sequences are MNHNY and SVGAGI (reference sequence). CDR3 loop: CASSNRDNNEKLFF. For the CDR3, the DNA is TGTGCCAGCAGCAACCGGGACAATAATGAAAAACTGTTTTTT.

Only one count was recorded for this clone. This rearrangement joins TRBV19 to TRBJ2-1, with a tentative D call TRBD2 (5 bases). With 0 bases removed from V and 6 bases from J, the gap between germline ends came to 9 bases. This CDR3 spans 14 amino acids. In germline, CDR1 is LNHDA, CDR2 SQIVND (reference sequence). The CDR3 region has the DNA TGTGCCAGTAGTATAGACCCACGGGGCAATGAGCAGTTCTTC. Residues: CASSIDPRGNEQFF.

The CDR3 here is CASSSTPGTGDHEQYF. The CDR3 bases are TGTGCCAGCAGCTCGACTCCCGGGACAGGGGACCACGAGCAGTACTTC. J is TRBJ2-7 and V is TRBV7-9; 10 nucleotides align to TRBD1. Germline V gives CDR1 SEHNR, CDR2 FQNEAQ (reference sequence). The length of the CDR3 is 16 residues. With V trimmed by 4 bases and J by 5 bases, 11 bases remained unmatched.

This chain links TRBV4-1 with TRBJ2-7; 7 bases align to TRBD1. The trim removed 0 bases at V and 2 bases at J, leaving 13 bases unmatched. Germline V gives CDR1 MGHRA, CDR2 YSYEKL. The CDR3 sequence is 18 residues long. The CDR3 here is CASSQDRGFSPNPYEQYF. The CDR3 DNA follows: TGCGCCAGCAGCCAAGACAGGGGGTTTTCCCCGAACCCCTACGAGCAGTACTTC.

In the case of this clone: At one boundary the junction diverges from the germline segment, which might be a read error. V is TRBV27 and J is TRBJ2-1; no clear D. Germline V gene data show CDR1 as MNHEY and CDR2 as SMNVEV (reference sequence). The CDR3 totals 13 residues. The CDR3, as DNA: TGTGCCAGCAGTTTATCGTTCCGGCCTAGTCTCCTCTTC. It encodes CASSLSFRPSLLF.

The chain employs TRBV18 and TRBJ1-2; D uncertain. V gave up 0 bases and J gave up 7 bases, with 12 bases separating them. Germline V gives CDR1 KGHSH, CDR2 LQKENI. The CDR3 has 14 amino acids. The CDR3 is CASSPPENSGGYTF. The CDR3 bases are TGTGCCAGCTCACCACCAGAAAACAGCGGTGGCTACACCTTC.

The chain joins TRBV9 to TRBJ1-2; 7 bases are a match to TRBD1. Looked up from germline, CDR1 is SGDLS and CDR2 is YYNGEE. With V trimmed by 2 bases and J by 4 bases, 5 bases remained unmatched. The CDR3 has 14 amino acids. Written as DNA, the CDR3 is TGTGCCAGCAGCGTTGGAGACAGGGCCTATGGCTACACCTTC. Protein product: CASSVGDRAYGYTF.

CDR3 region: CASSYRDRAYEQYF. CDR3 bases: TGTGCCAGCAGCTACCGGGACAGGGCCTACGAGCAGTACTTC. The V and J genes are TRBV7-9 and TRBJ2-7; 9 bases agree with TRBD1. V was clipped by 4 bases and J by 2 bases; unmatched bases: 3. From germline, CDR1 is SEHNR and CDR2 FQNEAQ (reference sequence). This CDR3 has 14 amino acids.

The chain joins TRBV6-1 to TRBJ2-6; no firm D call. The CDR3 extends over 14 amino acids. V was cut by 2 bases and J by 0 bases, with 2 bases left in between. The V gene's germline CDR1 is MNHNS and CDR2 SASEGT. The CDR3 reads CASSELSGANVLTF. The CDR3 DNA is TGTGCCAGCAGTGAACTCTCTGGGGCCAACGTCCTGACTTTC.

The chain couples TRBV29-1 to TRBJ2-5; the D gene is possibly TRBD2 (6 bases). The V end was cut by 6 bases, the J end by 1 base, with 18 bases between. In germline, CDR1 is SQVTM, CDR2 ANQGSEA. This CDR3 contains 15 residues. The CDR3 loop reads CSVRLGLTSQETQYF. The CDR3 nucleotides read TGCAGCGTCAGGTTGGGACTTACCTCCCAAGAGACCCAGTACTTC.

The rearrangement uses TRBV7-6 and TRBJ2-1; D is possibly TRBD2 (5 bases). Germline CDR1 SGHVS, CDR2 FNYEAQ. The length of the CDR3 is 12 residues. V lost 5 bases to trimming and J lost 8 bases, with 10 bases between them. The CDR3 DNA follows: TGTGCCAGCAGCCGAGGGCGGTATGAGCAGTTCTTC. Translated, it gives CASSRGRYEQFF.

The chain couples TRBV7-3 to TRBJ2-1; 11 nucleotides agree with TRBD2. V lost 1 base and J lost 6; bases outside the gene matches: 11. The germline gives CDR1 SGHTA, CDR2 FQGTGA. CDR3 size: 18 residues. The CDR3 loop is CASSLIPPSGGLTNEQFF. The CDR3 region has the DNA TGTGCCAGCAGCTTAATACCTCCTAGCGGGGGGTTAACCAATGAGCAGTTCTTC.

V usage is TRBV2 and J usage is TRBJ2-5; a weak D match, TRBD1 (5 bases). Germline V lookup: CDR1 SNHLY, CDR2 FYNNEI. Trimming shortened V by 3 bases and J by 7 bases, and 9 bases separated the two germline ends. This CDR3 region has 12 residues. In DNA, the CDR3 is TGTGCCAGCAGTGAGGGGCAGCGGACCCAGTACTTC. It translates to CASSEGQRTQYF.

V and J are TRBV20-1 and TRBJ2-1; D is possibly TRBD1 (5 bases). Germline V CDR1 and CDR2: DFQATT, SNEGSKA (reference sequence). V gave up 6 bases and J gave up 7 bases, with 10 bases separating them. CDR3 length: 11 amino acids. CDR3 protein: CSAPGANEQFF. The CDR3 DNA reads TGCAGTGCCCCTGGGGCGAATGAGCAGTTCTTC.

The V gene is TRBV18, the J gene TRBJ2-1; tentative D call: TRBD2 (5 bases). Per germline, CDR1 KGHSH and CDR2 LQKENI. This CDR3 comprises 14 residues. Between the trimmed V and J ends, which lost 3 bases and 0 bases, there was a span of 6 bases. CDR3 amino acids: CASSPGSSYNEQFF. CDR3 coding DNA: TGTGCCAGCTCACCGGGGAGCTCCTACAATGAGCAGTTCTTC.

The rearrangement uses TRBV6-1 and TRBJ2-4, with D possibly matching TRBD1 (6 bases). Germline-derived CDR1 and CDR2 are MNHNS and SASEGT. The CDR3 extends over 18 amino acids. Trimming removed 2 bases at V and 5 bases at J, with 22 bases between. DNA for the CDR3: TGTGCCAGCAGTGAATTGTGGACAGTAGTTGGTGGAGAAAACATTCAGTACTTC. Translated: CASSELWTVVGGENIQYF.

The V gene is TRBV4-2, the J gene TRBJ2-5, with 10 bases fitting TRBD2. Trimming at V came to 4 bases and at J to 5 bases, leaving 1 base not matched to a gene. The germline V gene has CDR1 LGHNA and CDR2 YNFKEQ. The CDR3 length is 13 residues. CDR3 protein: CASSRTSGETQYF. In DNA form, the CDR3 reads TGTGCCAGCAGCCGGACTAGCGGTGAGACCCAGTACTTC.

The rearrangement uses TRBV5-4 and TRBJ2-1, with TRBD2 identical over 8 bases. From germline, CDR1 is SGHNT and CDR2 YYREEE (reference sequence). This CDR3 has 15 amino acids. J was trimmed by 10 bases and V by 4 bases; bases with no gene match: 13. The CDR3 nucleotides read TGTGCCAGCAGCCCCCGGGGCAGCGGGAGAGGGGAGCAGTTCTTC. Translation gives CASSPRGSGRGEQFF.

The chain recombines TRBV29-1 with TRBJ2-1; D is unclear. The CDR3 spans 14 residues. Germline loops: CDR1 SQVTM, CDR2 ANQGSEA. V was cut by 8 bases and J by 0 bases, with 14 bases left in between. Here the CDR3 reads CSLSTASSYNEQFF. The CDR3 DNA is TGCAGCCTCTCCACCGCGAGCTCCTACAATGAGCAGTTCTTC.

This clone was recorded only once. The rearrangement joins TRBV19 to TRBJ2-3, with 12 bases lining up with TRBD2. V shed 4 bases and J 3 bases; nucleotides not matched to a gene: 17. The germline CDR1 and CDR2 sequences are LNHDA and SQIVND (reference sequence). This CDR3 is 20 amino acids long. CDR3 amino acids: CASSTTSGRPGRKLTDTQYF. DNA of the CDR3: TGTGCCAGTAGTACTACTAGCGGGAGGCCCGGTCGGAAACTAACAGATACGCAGTATTTT.

This CDR3 is CASSLRVKNTGELFF. As DNA, the CDR3 is TGTGCCAGCAGCTTAAGAGTTAAGAACACCGGGGAGCTGTTTTTT. The rearrangement uses TRBV7-6 and TRBJ2-2; unclear D gene. V was trimmed by 2 bases and J by 1 base, leaving 8 bases between them. This CDR3 has 15 amino acids. Germline V CDR1 and CDR2: SGHVS, FNYEAQ.

The chain combines TRBV7-8 with TRBJ2-1, with 7 bases lining up with TRBD2. CDR1 is SGHVS, CDR2 FQNEAQ, per germline. With V trimmed by 4 bases and J by 5 bases, 11 bases remained unmatched. There are 16 residues in the CDR3. In DNA form, the CDR3 reads TGTGCCAGCAGCTCCCCGGGGAGCGGGATTCACAATGAGCAGTTCTTC. As protein: CASSSPGSGIHNEQFF.